Listed here is a single T cell receptor beta chain. Antigen specificity is unknown. Every sample yielded at least 6 million isolated PBMCs. These data originate in a study of blood T cells in healthy people across ages. Overall study context: Capture by template switching was about one barcoded beta molecule per two T cells. Notes on the study in general: CMV infection status of these donors was not known. TCR beta diversity, measured per million T cells, fell in a roughly linear way with age.

The germline V gene encodes CDR1 DFQATT and CDR2 SNEGSKA (reference sequence). Trimming removed 5 bases from V and 12 bases from J, with 14 bases in between. This CDR3 is 11 amino acids long. Combining a sample-barcoded 5' primer with a J-beta primer mix, a second PCR ran for about 7 to 11 cycles. One entry per CDR3 protein results from TCRdb running MiXCR on the 5' RACE reads. Seen here are around 1,500,000 distinct CDR3 sequences, approximately 38% observed once, and the top ten hold roughly 7.7%. J is TRBJ2-1 and V is TRBV20-1, with a possible D match to TRBD2 (5 bases). This receptor was taken from a young woman in good health. Sequenced material: blood. The chain's CDR3 is CSAEGPRRQFF. CDR3 in DNA: TGCAGTGCTGAGGGCCCGAGGCGGCAGTTCTTC.